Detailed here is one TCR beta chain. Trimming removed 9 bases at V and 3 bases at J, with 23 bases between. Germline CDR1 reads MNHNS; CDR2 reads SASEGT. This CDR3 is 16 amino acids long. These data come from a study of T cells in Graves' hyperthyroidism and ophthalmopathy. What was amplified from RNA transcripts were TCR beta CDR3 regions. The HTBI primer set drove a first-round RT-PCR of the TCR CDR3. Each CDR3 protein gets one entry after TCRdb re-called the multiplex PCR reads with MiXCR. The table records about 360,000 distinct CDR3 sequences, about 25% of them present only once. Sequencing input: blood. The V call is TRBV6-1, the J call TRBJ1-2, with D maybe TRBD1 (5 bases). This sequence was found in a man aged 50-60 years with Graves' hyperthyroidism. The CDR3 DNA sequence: TGTGCCAGTTGCCCTCAAGGGGCAGGGCACCACTATGGCTACACCTTC. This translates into CASCPQGAGHHYGYTF.